This T cell receptor (beta chain) was recovered during a study of T-cell memory formation after mild COVID-19 (dated by TCRdb to about 2021). With regard to the full study: TCR sequence clusters from the two donors were largely donor specific. In a couple of donors, T-cell clones that expanded and contracted after mild COVID-19 were tracked by sequencing TCRalpha and TCRbeta repertoires over time. The cohort comprised two young, previously healthy adult volunteers, one female and one male. Findings and caveats that apply to the study as a whole: Clones that contracted from day 15 to 85 showed balanced CD4/CD8 phenotypes, whereas a second wave of clones that expanded from day 15 to 37 leaned towards CD4+. The study covered only a couple of mild cases, and larger cohorts including severe cases with pre-infection samples were considered necessary. Contracting CD4+ clones were located mainly in the CM and EM memory subsets, whereas CD8+ clones were found to be enriched in EMRA. The detection of some responding clones in pre-infection memory suggests that pre-existing cross-reactive memory T cells joined the SARS-CoV-2 response. SARS-CoV-2 specificity of the second-wave clones peaking on day 37 was not confirmed.

Ficoll-Paque density gradient centrifugation was the method used to isolate PBMCs. To note about this clonotype: What antigen it recognizes has not been identified. The record has no base qualities; no much larger clone is one base away.

The run used an Illumina NovaSeq 6000. TCRalpha and TCRbeta cDNA libraries were built by 5'RACE with constant-segment primers, adding sample barcodes and unique molecular identifiers. RNA was extracted from every sample with Trizol reagent. Libraries were amplified in two PCR steps, with a second sample barcode and Illumina TruSeq adapters added in the second step. Libraries were sequenced on an Illumina NovaSeq with 2 x 150 bp paired-end reads. On the authors' methods: With migec v1.2.7, reads were demultiplexed and then collapsed into UMI-guided consensus sequences. Using mixcr v2.1.11, UMI consensuses were aligned to TRA and TRB V and J templates and then assembled into clonotypes. Clonotypes were classified as expanded or contracted when called significant by both edgeR and NoisET, with noise models trained on biological replicates. For edgeR calls, the thresholds were a false discovery rate-adjusted p below 0.01 and a log2 fold-change of 1. As an exploratory analysis of dynamics, PCA with hierarchical clustering was applied to max-normalized trajectories of the 1000 most abundant clonotypes. The CD4 or CD8 phenotype of responding clones was assigned using the separately sequenced CD4+ and CD8+ repertoires. TCRdb itself trimmed the public reads at Q25 with fastp, ran MiXCR and retained productive beta chains. For every CDR3 protein sequence, its rows merge into one entry that carries the most common genes and DNA. The V and J calls come from TCRdb's annotation, not from the publication. This sample is represented by approximately 400,000 distinct CDR3 sequences; 24% of them were singletons. The ten largest make up 8.8% of the sample.

CDR1 is given as ENHRY and CDR2 as SYGVKD, both from the germline V gene. V and J are trimmed by 3 bases and 10 bases, and the gene matches miss 4 bases of the junction. The CDR3 holds 13 amino acids from the cysteine to the phenylalanine. The kept DNA is CDR3 alone, 39 bases in frame from the first base. The sequenced material came from PBMCs or a T cell subset sorted from them (not recorded which). The receptor was isolated from an adult woman who had mild COVID-19 (a few samples of this study predate the infection). The sample titles of this study are shuffled in the database, so cell type and time point are left out; the donor was told from shared clones. Recombination linked TRBV10-3 to TRBJ2-1; 9 bases in the middle match TRBD2. The CDR3 region reads CAISEVAGAEQFF. DNA sequence: TGTGCCATCAGTGAAGTAGCGGGAGCCGAGCAGTTCTTC.